Listed below are T cell receptor beta chains from one sample, sequenced in a study of cytomegalovirus exposure and HLA in healthy donors. Clones were read by immunoSEQ multiplex PCR, and TCRdb kept only the in-frame ones, dropping some. Of fewer than 85,000 clones in the sample, approximately 80% were seen once. The sequencing input was PBMCs. All receptors derive from a man in his forties or fifties in good health and CMV-seronegative. Both conserved end residues are part of each CDR3. D genes are given only for firm matches. Where a row states a size, it is once, few, many or the class of an expanded clone; other rows omit it.

TRBD2 TRBJ2-1 TRBV7-9 - CASSLGASGVDEQFF TGTGCCAGCAGCTTAGGGGCTAGCGGGGTCGATGAGCAGTTCTTC
TRBD1 TRBJ2-1 TRBV9 - CASSAGTDSYNEQFF TGTGCCAGCAGCGCCGGGACAGACTCCTACAATGAGCAGTTCTTC
- TRBJ1-1 TRBV28 few CASLGAFTEAFF TGTGCCAGCCTTGGGGCGTTCACTGAAGCTTTCTTT
- TRBJ1-2 TRBV5-4 few CASSLVALPGGYTF TGTGCCAGCAGCTTGGTCGCCTTGCCGGGTGGCTACACCTTC
TRBD1 TRBJ2-2 TRBV9 - CASSQSRRTGHTGELFF TGTGCCAGCAGCCAAAGCCGTAGGACAGGGCACACCGGGGAGCTGTTTTTT
- TRBJ1-3 TRBV5-1 few CASTWDSLGIDIYF TGCGCCAGCACCTGGGACTCTCTGGGAATCGACATATATTTT
- TRBJ1-3 TRBV7-6 - CASSSYPKGDKQNTIYF TGTGCCAGCAGCTCCTACCCGAAGGGGGACAAACAAAACACCATATATTTT
- TRBJ2-3 TRBV5-6 - CASSLSQGGDTQYF TGTGCCAGCAGCTTGTCCCAAGGGGGAGATACGCAGTATTTT
TRBD1 TRBJ1-4 TRBV2 few CASSGQGREKLFF TGTGCCAGCAGTGGACAGGGTCGGGAAAAACTGTTTTTT
- TRBJ1-2 TRBV7-9 - CASSSNVGGVARGYTF TGTGCCAGCAGCTCGAATGTAGGGGGGGTGGCTCGTGGCTACACCTTC